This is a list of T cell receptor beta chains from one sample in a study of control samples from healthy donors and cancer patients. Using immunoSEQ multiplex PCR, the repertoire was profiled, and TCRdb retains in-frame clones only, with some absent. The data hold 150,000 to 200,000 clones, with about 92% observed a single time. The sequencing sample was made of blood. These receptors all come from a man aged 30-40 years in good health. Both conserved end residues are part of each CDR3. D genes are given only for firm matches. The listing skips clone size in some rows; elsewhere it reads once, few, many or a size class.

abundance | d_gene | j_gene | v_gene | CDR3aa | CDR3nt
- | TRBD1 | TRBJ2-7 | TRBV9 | CASSVGDSYEQYF | TGTGCCAGCAGCGTAGGGGACAGCTACGAGCAGTACTTC
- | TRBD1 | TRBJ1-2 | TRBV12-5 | CASGTGGAGYGYTF | TGTGCTAGTGGTACAGGGGGCGCAGGGTATGGCTACACCTTC
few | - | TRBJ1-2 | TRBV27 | CASSLTAELSQGYTF | TGTGCCAGCAGTTTAACGGCAGAACTAAGTCAGGGCTACACCTTC
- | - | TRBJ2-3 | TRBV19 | CASSTGITDTQYF | TGTGCCAGTAGTACAGGGATCACAGATACGCAGTATTTT
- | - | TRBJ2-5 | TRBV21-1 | CASKRWGHPTQYF | TGTGCCAGCAAAAGATGGGGACACCCGACCCAGTACTTC
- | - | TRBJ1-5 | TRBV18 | CASAQGVDQPQHF | TGTGCCAGTGCCCAGGGCGTGGATCAGCCCCAGCATTTT
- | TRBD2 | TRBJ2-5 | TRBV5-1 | CASSAGLAGETQYF | TGCGCCAGCAGCGCAGGACTAGCGGGGGAGACCCAGTACTTC
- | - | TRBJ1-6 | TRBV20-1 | CSARAGSPLHF | TGCAGTGCTAGAGCCGGGTCACCCCTCCACTTT
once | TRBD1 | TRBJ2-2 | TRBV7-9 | CASSPGQGTGELFF | TGTGCCAGCAGCCCGGGACAGGGGACCGGGGAGCTGTTTTTT
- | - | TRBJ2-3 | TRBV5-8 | CASSPGAPDTQYF | TGTGCCAGCAGCCCAGGAGCCCCCGATACGCAGTATTTT
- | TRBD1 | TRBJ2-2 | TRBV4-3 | CASSQDWDSSVELFF | TGCGCCAGCAGCCAAGATTGGGACAGTTCAGTGGAGCTGTTTTTT
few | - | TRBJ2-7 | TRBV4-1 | CASSLQDGYEQYF | TGCGCCAGCAGCCTACAGGACGGATACGAGCAGTACTTC
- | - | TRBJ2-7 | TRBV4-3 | CASSQGQYEQYF | TGCGCCAGCTCACAGGGTCAATACGAGCAGTACTTC
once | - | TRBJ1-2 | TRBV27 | CASREGRGGYTF | TGTGCCAGCAGGGAGGGGCGCGGTGGCTACACCTTC
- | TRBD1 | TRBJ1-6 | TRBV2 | CASERAGGTYNSPLHF | TGTGCCAGCGAACGGGCAGGGGGCACCTATAATTCACCCCTCCACTTT
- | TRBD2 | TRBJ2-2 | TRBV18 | CASSSGLALPGELFF | TGTGCCAGCTCGTCGGGACTAGCACTACCCGGGGAGCTGTTTTTT
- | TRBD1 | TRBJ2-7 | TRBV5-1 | CASSPQGAGLYEQYF | TGCGCCAGCAGCCCCCAGGGGGCCGGACTATACGAGCAGTACTTC
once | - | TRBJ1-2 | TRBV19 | CASSILVSNYGYTF | TGTGCCAGTAGTATCCTGGTGTCTAACTATGGCTACACCTTC
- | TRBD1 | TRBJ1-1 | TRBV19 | CASSMDRGRGRTEAFF | TGTGCCAGTAGTATGGACAGGGGAAGAGGCAGGACTGAAGCTTTCTTT
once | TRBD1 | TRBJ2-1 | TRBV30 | CAWLRQGSSYNEQFF | TGTGCCTGGCTCCGACAGGGGAGCTCCTACAATGAGCAGTTCTTC
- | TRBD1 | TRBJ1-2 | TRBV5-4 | CASSLAGQGSYGYTF | TGTGCCAGCAGCTTGGCGGGACAGGGTTCCTATGGCTACACCTTC
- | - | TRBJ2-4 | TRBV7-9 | CASSLDAGLAKNIQYF | TGTGCCAGCAGCTTAGATGCAGGGTTAGCCAAAAACATTCAGTACTTC
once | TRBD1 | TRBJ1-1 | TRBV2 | CARGGQGPTEAFF | TGTGCCAGGGGGGGACAGGGGCCCACTGAAGCTTTCTTT
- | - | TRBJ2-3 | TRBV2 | CASRWDTSTDTQYF | TGTGCCAGCCGTTGGGACACGAGCACAGATACGCAGTATTTT
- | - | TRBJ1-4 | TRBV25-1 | CASSESGSREKLFF | TGTGCCAGCAGTGAATCGGGCAGCCGTGAAAAACTGTTTTTT
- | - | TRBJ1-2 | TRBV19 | CASSIGGGSRYGYTF | TGTGCCAGTAGTATCGGGGGAGGGAGTCGCTATGGCTACACCTTC
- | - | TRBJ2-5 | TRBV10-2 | CASTWRLEETQYF | TGCGCCAGCACGTGGCGTCTTGAAGAGACCCAGTACTTC
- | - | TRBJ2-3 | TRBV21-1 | CASSKSKVRTDTQYF | TGTGCCAGCAGCAAAAGCAAAGTACGCACAGATACGCAGTATTTT
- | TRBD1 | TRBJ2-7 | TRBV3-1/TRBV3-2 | CASSQETGDAEQYF | TGTGCCAGCAGCCAGGAGACAGGGGATGCCGAGCAGTACTTC
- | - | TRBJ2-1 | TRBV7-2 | CASSSRPLSYNEQFF | TGTGCCAGCAGCTCGCGACCTCTGTCCTACAATGAGCAGTTCTTC
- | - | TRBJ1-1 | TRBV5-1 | CASSLEAPGDTEAFF | TGCGCCAGCAGCTTGGAGGCCCCCGGGGATACTGAAGCTTTCTTT
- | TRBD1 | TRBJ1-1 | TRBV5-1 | CASSLGDRDTEAFF | TGCGCCAGCAGCTTGGGTGACAGGGACACTGAAGCTTTCTTT
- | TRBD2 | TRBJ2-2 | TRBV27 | CASSLGLAGATGELFF | TGTGCCAGCAGTTTAGGACTAGCGGGAGCAACCGGGGAGCTGTTTTTT
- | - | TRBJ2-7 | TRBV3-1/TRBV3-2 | CASSQRPESYEQYF | TGTGCCAGCAGCCAGCGGCCGGAGTCCTACGAGCAGTACTTC
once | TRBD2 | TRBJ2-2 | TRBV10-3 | CAISESSTSGLVGELFF | TGTGCCATCAGTGAATCGTCGACTAGCGGGCTAGTCGGGGAGCTGTTTTTT
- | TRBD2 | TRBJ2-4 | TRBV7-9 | CASSLRLAAEGDIQYF | TGTGCCAGCAGCTTGAGACTAGCGGCGGAAGGGGACATTCAGTACTTC
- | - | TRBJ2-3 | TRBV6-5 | CASRPQGTDTQYF | TGTGCCAGCAGGCCCCAGGGTACAGATACGCAGTATTTT
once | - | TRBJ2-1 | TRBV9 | CASSVDGTFYNEQFF | TGTGCCAGCAGCGTAGACGGGACTTTTTACAATGAGCAGTTCTTC
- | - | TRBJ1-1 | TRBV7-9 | CASSLERGTEAFF | TGTGCCAGCAGCTTAGAGAGGGGCACTGAAGCTTTCTTT
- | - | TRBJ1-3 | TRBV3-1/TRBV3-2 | CASSQGGSRSGNTIYF | TGTGCCAGCAGCCAAGGTGGAAGTCGCTCTGGAAACACCATATATTTT
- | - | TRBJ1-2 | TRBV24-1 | CAARPGRLYGYTF | TGTGCCGCCCGACCGGGACGGCTGTATGGCTACACCTTC
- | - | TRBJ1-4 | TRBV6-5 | CASSPRGRANEKLFF | TGTGCCAGCAGTCCCCGGGGCCGGGCTAATGAAAAACTGTTTTTT
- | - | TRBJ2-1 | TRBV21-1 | CASSLQGWGRAFF | TGTGCCAGCAGCCTCCAGGGATGGGGGCGAGCGTTCTTC
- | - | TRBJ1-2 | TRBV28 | CASSFYRSYGYTF | TGTGCCAGCAGTTTTTACAGGAGCTATGGCTACACCTTC
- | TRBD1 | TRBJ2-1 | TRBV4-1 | CASSPAPGTGLFF | TGCGCCAGCAGCCCCGCCCCCGGGACAGGGTTGTTCTTC
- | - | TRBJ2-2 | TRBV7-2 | CASSPYKARDTGELFF | TGTGCCAGCAGCCCCTACAAAGCTAGGGACACCGGGGAGCTGTTTTTT
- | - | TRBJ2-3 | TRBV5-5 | CASSLPRMSTDTQYF | TGTGCCAGCAGCTTACCCAGGATGAGCACAGATACGCAGTATTTT
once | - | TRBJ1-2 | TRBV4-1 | CASSQGQLIHYGYTF | TGCGCCAGCAGCCAAGGACAGTTAATCCACTATGGCTACACCTTC
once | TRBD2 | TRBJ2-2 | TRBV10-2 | CASTTGLAGVTGELFF | TGCGCCAGCACTACGGGACTAGCGGGAGTTACCGGGGAGCTGTTTTTT